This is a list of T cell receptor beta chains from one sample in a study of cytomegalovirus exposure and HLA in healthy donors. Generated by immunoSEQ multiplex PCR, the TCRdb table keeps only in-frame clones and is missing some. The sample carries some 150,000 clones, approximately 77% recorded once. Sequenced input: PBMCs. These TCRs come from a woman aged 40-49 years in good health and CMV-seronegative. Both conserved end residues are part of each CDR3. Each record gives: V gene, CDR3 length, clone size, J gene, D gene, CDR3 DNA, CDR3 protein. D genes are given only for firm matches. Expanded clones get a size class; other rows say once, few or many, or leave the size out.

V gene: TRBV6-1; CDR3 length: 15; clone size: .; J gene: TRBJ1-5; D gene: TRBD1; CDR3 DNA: TGTGCCAGCAGTGATGGGACAGGGGGAAGTCAGCCCCAGCATTTT; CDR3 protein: CASSDGTGGSQPQHF
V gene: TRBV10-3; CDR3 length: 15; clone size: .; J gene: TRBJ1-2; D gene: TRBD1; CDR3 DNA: TGTGCCATCAGTGAGTCGAGGCAGGGGGTCTATGGCTACACCTTC; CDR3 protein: CAISESRQGVYGYTF
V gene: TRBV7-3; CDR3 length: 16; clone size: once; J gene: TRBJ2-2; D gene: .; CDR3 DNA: TGTGCCAGCAGCCCCCAAGGACAGTTTAACACCGGGGAGCTGTTTTTT; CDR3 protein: CASSPQGQFNTGELFF
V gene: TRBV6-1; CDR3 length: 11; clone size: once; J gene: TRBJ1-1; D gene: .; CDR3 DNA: TGTGCCAGCAGCTCCAAGCCTGAAGCTTTCTTT; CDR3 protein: CASSSKPEAFF
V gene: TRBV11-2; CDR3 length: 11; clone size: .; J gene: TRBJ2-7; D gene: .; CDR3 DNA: TGTGCCAGCAGCTTAGACAGCGAGCAGTACTTC; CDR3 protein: CASSLDSEQYF
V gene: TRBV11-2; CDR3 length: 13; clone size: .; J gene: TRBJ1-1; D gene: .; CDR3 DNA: TGTGCCAGCAGCTCGGACAGGAACACTGAAGCTTTCTTT; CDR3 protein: CASSSDRNTEAFF
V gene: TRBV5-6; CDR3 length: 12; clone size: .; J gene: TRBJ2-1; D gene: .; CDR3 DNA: TGTGCCAGCAGCTTTATAACAGGGCAGCAGTTCTTC; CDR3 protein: CASSFITGQQFF
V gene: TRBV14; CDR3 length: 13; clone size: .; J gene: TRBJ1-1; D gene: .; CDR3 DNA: TGTGCCAGCAGCCCCACCTCAGGATTTGCAGCTTTCTTT; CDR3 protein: CASSPTSGFAAFF
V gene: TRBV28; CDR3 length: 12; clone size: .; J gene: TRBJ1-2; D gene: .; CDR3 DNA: TGTGCCAGCAGTTTCGGTAACTATGGCTACACCTTC; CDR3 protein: CASSFGNYGYTF
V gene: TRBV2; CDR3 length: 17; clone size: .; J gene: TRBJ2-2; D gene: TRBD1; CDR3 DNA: TGTGCCAGCAGTGAATTTTTGGGACAGTCTAACACCGGGGAGCTGTTTTTT; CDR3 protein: CASSEFLGQSNTGELFF
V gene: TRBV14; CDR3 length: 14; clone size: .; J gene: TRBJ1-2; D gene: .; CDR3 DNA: TGTGCCAGCAGCCAAGACCTACAGGGAAGGCGATACACCTTC; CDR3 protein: CASSQDLQGRRYTF
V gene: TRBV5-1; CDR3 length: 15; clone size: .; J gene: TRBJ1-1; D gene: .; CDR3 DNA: TGCGCCAGCAGCTTATATACCAGGGGGAACACTGAAGCTTTCTTT; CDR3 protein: CASSLYTRGNTEAFF
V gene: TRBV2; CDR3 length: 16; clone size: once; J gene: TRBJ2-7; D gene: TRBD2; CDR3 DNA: TGTGCCAGCAGTGAAGCACTACTAGCGGGGGGCGACGAGCAGTACTTC; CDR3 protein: CASSEALLAGGDEQYF
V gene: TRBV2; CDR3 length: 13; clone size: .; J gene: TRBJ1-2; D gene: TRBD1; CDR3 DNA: TGTGCCAGCAGTGGACAGGGAAACTATGGCTACACCTTC; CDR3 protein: CASSGQGNYGYTF
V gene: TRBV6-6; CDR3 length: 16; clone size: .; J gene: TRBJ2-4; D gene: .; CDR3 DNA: TGTGCCAGCAGTTACCTTAGGGGGGGAGACAAAAACATTCAGTACTTC; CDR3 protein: CASSYLRGGDKNIQYF
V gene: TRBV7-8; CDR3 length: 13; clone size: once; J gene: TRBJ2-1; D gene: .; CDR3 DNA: TGTGCCAGCAGCTTCGAGGCCTCGGGTGAGCAGTTCTTC; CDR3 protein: CASSFEASGEQFF
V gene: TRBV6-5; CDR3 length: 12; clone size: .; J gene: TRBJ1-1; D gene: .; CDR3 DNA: TGTGCCAGCAATGACAGAGACACTGAAGCTTTCTTT; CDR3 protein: CASNDRDTEAFF
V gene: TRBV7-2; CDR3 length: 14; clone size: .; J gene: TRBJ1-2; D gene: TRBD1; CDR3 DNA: TGTGCCAGCAGCTCCTGGGACAGGGTTTATGGCTACACCTTC; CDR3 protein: CASSSWDRVYGYTF
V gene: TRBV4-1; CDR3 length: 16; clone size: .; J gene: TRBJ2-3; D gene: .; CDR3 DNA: TGCGCCAGCAGCCAAGATTCTAGGGGTCGCACAGATACGCAGTATTTT; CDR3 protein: CASSQDSRGRTDTQYF
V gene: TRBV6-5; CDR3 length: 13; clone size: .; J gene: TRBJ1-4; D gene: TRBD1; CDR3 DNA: TGTGCCAGCACGGGACAGGATAATGAAAAACTGTTTTTT; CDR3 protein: CASTGQDNEKLFF
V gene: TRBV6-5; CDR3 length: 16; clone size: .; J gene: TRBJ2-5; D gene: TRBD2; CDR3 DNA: TGTGCCAGCAGTTACTGGAGGACTAGCGGGGAAGAGACCCAGTACTTC; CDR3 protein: CASSYWRTSGEETQYF
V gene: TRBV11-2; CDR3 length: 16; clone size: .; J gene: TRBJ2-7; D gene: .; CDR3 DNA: TGTGCCAGCAGCTTAGAGCCTGCGACAGGACCCTACGAGCAGTACTTC; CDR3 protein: CASSLEPATGPYEQYF
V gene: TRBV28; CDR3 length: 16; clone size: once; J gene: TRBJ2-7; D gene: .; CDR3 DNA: TGTGCCAGCACCCCACCCCTGGGGCAGATTTCCTACGAGCAGTACTTC; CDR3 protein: CASTPPLGQISYEQYF
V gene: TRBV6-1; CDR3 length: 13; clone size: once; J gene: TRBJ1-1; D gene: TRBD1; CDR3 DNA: TGTGCCACAATATACAGGGGGAACACTGAAGCTTTCTTT; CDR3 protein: CATIYRGNTEAFF
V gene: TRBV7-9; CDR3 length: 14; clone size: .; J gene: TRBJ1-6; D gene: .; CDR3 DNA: TGTGCCAGCAGCCCGGGTCTCTATAATTCACCCCTCCACTTT; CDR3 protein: CASSPGLYNSPLHF
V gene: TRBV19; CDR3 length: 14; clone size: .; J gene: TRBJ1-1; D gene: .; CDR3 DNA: TGTGCCAGTAGCCGGGACAACCCAAACACTGAAGCTTTCTTT; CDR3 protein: CASSRDNPNTEAFF
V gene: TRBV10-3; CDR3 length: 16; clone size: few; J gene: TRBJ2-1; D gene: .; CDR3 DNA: TGTGCCATCAGTGACCCCTCGAGGCGGGCAGACAATGAGCAGTTCTTC; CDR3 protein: CAISDPSRRADNEQFF
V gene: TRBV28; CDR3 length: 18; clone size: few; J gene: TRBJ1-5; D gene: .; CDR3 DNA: TGTGCCAGCAGTTCGGACCGGAGCGGGACCCAGTACAATCAGCCCCAGCATTTT; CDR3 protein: CASSSDRSGTQYNQPQHF
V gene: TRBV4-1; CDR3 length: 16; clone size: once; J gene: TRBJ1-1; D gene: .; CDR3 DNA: TGCGCCAGCAGCCAAGGGCATGGGGGGTTGGGCACTGAAGCTTTCTTT; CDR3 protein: CASSQGHGGLGTEAFF
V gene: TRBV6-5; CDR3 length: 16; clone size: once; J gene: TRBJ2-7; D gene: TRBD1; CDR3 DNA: TGTGCCAGCAGTTCGTCGGCAGGGGGCCAGTCCTACGAGCAGTACTTC; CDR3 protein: CASSSSAGGQSYEQYF
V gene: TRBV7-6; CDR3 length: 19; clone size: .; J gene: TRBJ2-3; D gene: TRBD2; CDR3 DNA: TGTGCCAGCAGCCCGGGACTAGCGGGGGGGCCTATGAACGCAGATACGCAGTATTTT; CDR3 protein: CASSPGLAGGPMNADTQYF
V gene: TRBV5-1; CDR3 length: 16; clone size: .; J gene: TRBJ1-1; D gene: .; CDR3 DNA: TGCGCCAGCAGCCCGGACGGGATGTCCGGTGGGACTGAAGCTTTCTTT; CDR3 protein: CASSPDGMSGGTEAFF
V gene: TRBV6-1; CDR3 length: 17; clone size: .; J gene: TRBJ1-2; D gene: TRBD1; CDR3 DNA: TGTGCCAGCAGTGACACCGGGGGACAGGGGATTCCCCATGGCTACACCTTC; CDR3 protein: CASSDTGGQGIPHGYTF
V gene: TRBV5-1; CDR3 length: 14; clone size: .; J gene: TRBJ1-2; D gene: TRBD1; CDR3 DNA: TGCGCCAGCCAGGGACAGGTTACTAACTATGGCTACACCTTC; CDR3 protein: CASQGQVTNYGYTF
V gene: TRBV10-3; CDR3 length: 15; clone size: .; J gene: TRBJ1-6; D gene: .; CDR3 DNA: TGTGCCATCAGTGAGTCGAAGGGGTTTGCATCACCCCTCCACTTT; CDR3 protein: CAISESKGFASPLHF
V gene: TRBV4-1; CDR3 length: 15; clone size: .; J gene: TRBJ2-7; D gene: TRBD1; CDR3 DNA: TGCGCCAGCAACTCTGCTCTGGGACAGGGCTACGAGCAGTACTTC; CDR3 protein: CASNSALGQGYEQYF
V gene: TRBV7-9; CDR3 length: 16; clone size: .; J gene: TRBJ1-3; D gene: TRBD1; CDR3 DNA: TGTTCCAGCAGCCTTCAGGGGGAGTCCTCTGGAAACACCATATATTTT; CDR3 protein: CSSSLQGESSGNTIYF
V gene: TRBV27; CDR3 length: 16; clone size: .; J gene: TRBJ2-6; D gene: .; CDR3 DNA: TGTGCCAGCAGTTTCACGGGGTCGGGGGGGGCCAACGTCCTGACTTTC; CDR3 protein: CASSFTGSGGANVLTF
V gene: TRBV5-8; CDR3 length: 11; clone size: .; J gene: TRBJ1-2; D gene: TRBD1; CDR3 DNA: TGTGCCAGCAGCTTGGGGGACAGGGAGACCTTC; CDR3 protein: CASSLGDRETF
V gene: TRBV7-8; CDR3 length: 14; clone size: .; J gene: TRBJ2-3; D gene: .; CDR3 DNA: TGTGCCAGCAGCTTAGCCCCGAAGGGGGATACGCAGTATTTT; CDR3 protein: CASSLAPKGDTQYF
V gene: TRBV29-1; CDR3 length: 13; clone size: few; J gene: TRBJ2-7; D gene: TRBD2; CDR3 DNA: TGCAGCGTCACTAGCGGGGGGAGCAACGAGCAGTACTTC; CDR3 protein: CSVTSGGSNEQYF
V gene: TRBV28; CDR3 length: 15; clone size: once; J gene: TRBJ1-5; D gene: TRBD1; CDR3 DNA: TGTGCCAGCGGGGACAGGCTTGAGGCTAATCAGCCCCAGCATTTT; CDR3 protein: CASGDRLEANQPQHF
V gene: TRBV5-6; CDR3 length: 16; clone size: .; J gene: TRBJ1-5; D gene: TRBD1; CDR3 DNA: TGTGCCAGCAGCTCCGGGACAGGAGTTAGCAATCAGCCCCAGCATTTT; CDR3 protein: CASSSGTGVSNQPQHF
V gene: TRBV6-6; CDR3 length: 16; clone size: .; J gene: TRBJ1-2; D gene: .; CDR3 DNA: TGTGCCAGCAGCACCTACAGCCAACAGATTAACTATGGCTACACCTTC; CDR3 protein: CASSTYSQQINYGYTF
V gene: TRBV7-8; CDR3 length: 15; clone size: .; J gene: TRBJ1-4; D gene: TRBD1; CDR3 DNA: TGTGCCAGCAGCGACCGACAGGGGGTAAATGAAAAACTGTTTTTT; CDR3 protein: CASSDRQGVNEKLFF
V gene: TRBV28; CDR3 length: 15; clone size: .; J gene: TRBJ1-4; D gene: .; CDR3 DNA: TGTGCCAGCAGCTCAGGGCACCCGAGGCCTGAAAAACTGTTTTTT; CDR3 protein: CASSSGHPRPEKLFF
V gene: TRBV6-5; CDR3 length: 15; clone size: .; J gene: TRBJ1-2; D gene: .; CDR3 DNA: TGTGCCAGCAGTTCCCCGGGACAAAGGAACTATGGCTACACCTTC; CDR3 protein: CASSSPGQRNYGYTF
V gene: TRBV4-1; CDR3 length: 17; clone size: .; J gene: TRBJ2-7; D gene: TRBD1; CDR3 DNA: TGCGCCAGCAGCCTGATTTCCGGGACAGGGGGCGCCTACGAGCAGTACTTC; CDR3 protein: CASSLISGTGGAYEQYF
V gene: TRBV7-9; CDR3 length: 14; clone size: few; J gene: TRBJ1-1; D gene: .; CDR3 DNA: TGTGCCAGCAGCTTAGTAGGCGGGGATAATGAAGCTTTCTTT; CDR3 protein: CASSLVGGDNEAFF